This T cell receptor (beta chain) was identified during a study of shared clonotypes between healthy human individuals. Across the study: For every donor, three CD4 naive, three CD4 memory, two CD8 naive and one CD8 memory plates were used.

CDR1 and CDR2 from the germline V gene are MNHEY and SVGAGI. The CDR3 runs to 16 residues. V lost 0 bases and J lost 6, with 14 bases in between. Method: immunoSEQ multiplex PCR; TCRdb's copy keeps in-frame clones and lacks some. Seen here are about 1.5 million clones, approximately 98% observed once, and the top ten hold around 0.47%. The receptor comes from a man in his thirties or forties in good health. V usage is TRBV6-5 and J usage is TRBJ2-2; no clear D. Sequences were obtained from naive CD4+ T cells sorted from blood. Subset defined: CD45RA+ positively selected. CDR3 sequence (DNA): TGTGCCAGCAGTTACTCACTTGTCCCCCGGTCCGGGGAGCTGTTTTTT. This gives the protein CASSYSLVPRSGELFF.